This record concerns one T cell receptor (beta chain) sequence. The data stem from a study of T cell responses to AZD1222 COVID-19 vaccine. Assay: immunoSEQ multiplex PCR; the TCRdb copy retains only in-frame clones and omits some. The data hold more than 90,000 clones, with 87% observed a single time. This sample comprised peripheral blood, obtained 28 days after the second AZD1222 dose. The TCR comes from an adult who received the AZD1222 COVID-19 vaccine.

CDR3: CAISANSDYGYTF. CDR3 DNA sequence: TGTGCCATCAGTGCGAACAGTGACTATGGCTACACCTTC. The chain employs TRBV10-3 and TRBJ1-2; the D is unclear. The V gene lost 4 bases and the J gene lost 3 bases, with 9 bases spanning the gap. The CDR3 consists of 13 residues. Germline CDR1 reads ENHRY; CDR2 reads SYGVKD.